The sequence of this TCR beta chain was determined in a study of post-analysis software for immune sequencing data. The TCR beta cDNA libraries carried unique molecular identifiers. TCRdb reanalysed the PCR reads using MiXCR and keeps one entry per CDR3 protein. The sample has roughly 400,000 distinct CDR3 sequences, approximately 39% seen once. This clonotype has a handful of counts. This sequence originates from a girl under 10 years old with multiple sclerosis. The source material was blood.

The CDR3 region has the DNA TGTGCCAGCAGACCTACCGGGACAGGGGTCTCACCCCTCCACTTT. Its protein product is CASRPTGTGVSPLHF. The rearrangement joins TRBV6-5 to TRBJ1-6, with 10 bases aligning to TRBD1. Germline V gene data show CDR1 as MNHEY and CDR2 as SVGAGI. The ends lost 6 bases at V and 10 bases at J; junction bases unmatched: 9. This CDR3 comprises 15 residues.